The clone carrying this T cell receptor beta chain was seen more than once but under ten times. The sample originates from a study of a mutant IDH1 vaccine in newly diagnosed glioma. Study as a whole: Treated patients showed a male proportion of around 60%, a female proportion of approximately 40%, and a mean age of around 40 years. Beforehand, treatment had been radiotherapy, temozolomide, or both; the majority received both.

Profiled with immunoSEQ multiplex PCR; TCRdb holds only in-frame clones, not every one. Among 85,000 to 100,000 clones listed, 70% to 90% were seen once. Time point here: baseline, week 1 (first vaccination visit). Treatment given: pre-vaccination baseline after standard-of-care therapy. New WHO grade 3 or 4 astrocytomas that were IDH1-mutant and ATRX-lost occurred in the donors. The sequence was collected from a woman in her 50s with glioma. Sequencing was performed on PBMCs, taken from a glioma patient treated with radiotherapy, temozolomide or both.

The CDR3 here is CASSYGQGNEQYF. CDR3 bases: TGTGCCAGCAGTTACGGACAGGGTAACGAGCAGTACTTC. V and J are TRBV6-5 and TRBJ2-7; 8 bases are shared with TRBD1. With V trimmed by 2 bases and J by 5 bases, 2 bases remained unmatched. The CDR3 has 13 residues. Germline V lookup: CDR1 MNHEY, CDR2 SVGAGI.